This T cell receptor (beta chain) comes out of a study of post-analysis software for immune sequencing data. Turning to the study itself: Relapsing-remitting, secondary progressive and progressive-relapsing multiple sclerosis courses were included.

Built from TCR beta cDNA, the libraries had unique molecular identifiers in them. When roughly 1 to 10 million T cells were used, they gave a few hundred thousand cDNA molecules. TCRdb called the PCR reads again in MiXCR, with one record for every CDR3 protein. The sample includes about 810,000 distinct CDR3 sequences, about 57% seen only once; the top ten take 4.6%. This clonotype was counted only a few times. Sequenced: blood. This TCR derives from a girl between 10 and 17 years old with multiple sclerosis.

CDR3 sequence reads: CSAKGTRNTEAFF. The CDR3 bases are TGCAGCGCTAAGGGAACAAGGAACACTGAAGCTTTCTTT. This chain links TRBV29-1 with TRBJ1-1; D is uncertain. CDR1 SQVTM and CDR2 ANQGSEA come from the germline V gene. The CDR3 has 13 residues. V was pared by 7 bases and J by 1 base, with 13 bases between. Full variable domain (missing parts from reference TRBV29-1 and TRBJ1-1): SAVISQKPSRDICQRGTSLTIQCQVDSQVTMMFWYRQQPGQSLTLIATANQGSEATYESGFVIDKFPISRPNLTFSTLTVSNMSPEDSSIYLCSAKGTRNTEAFFGQGTRLTVV.